These 10 T cell receptor beta chains came from one sample sequenced in a study of T cells in Graves' hyperthyroidism and ophthalmopathy. It was RNA transcripts that yielded the amplified TCR beta CDR3 regions. First-round RT-PCR with HTBI primers amplified the TCR CDR3 region. A single record per CDR3 protein comes from TCRdb applying MiXCR to the multiplex PCR reads. Among about 640,000 distinct CDR3 sequences listed, under 25% were seen once. Sequenced: blood. These receptors came from a man between 25 and 39 years old with Graves' ophthalmopathy.

The table lists this clonotype with a few counts. The chain links TRBV19 to TRBJ1-1; D is uncertain. V was shortened by 7 bases and J by 6 bases, with 15 bases between the two germline ends. Germline CDR1 reads LNHDA; CDR2 reads SQIVND (reference sequence). This CDR3 has 13 residues. CDR3 nucleotide sequence: TGTGCCAGTACGGTCCGAGCGCGCGCTGAAGCTTTCTTT. Encoded protein: CASTVRARAEAFF.

This chain uses TRBV7-2 with TRBJ1-1; D is possibly TRBD1 (6 bases). Deletions cut 5 bases from V and 7 bases from J, with 14 bases between. The CDR3 covers 13 residues. Germline V CDR1 and CDR2: SGHTA, FQGNSA. The CDR3 DNA sequence: TGTGCCAGCAGCCAGAGGGAGGGGGGTGAAGCTTTCTTT. Translated: CASSQREGGEAFF.

CDR3 residues: CASSGVGLANTGELFF. The CDR3 bases are TGTGCCAGCAGCGGAGTGGGACTGGCGAACACCGGGGAGCTGTTTTTT. The chain joins TRBV9 to TRBJ2-2; D is perhaps TRBD2 (6 bases). The V and J ends lost 3 bases and 0 bases respectively, with 12 bases between them. CDR1 SGDLS and CDR2 YYNGEE come from the germline V gene. The CDR3 contains 16 residues.

The chain uses TRBV10-3 and TRBJ2-1; D uncertain. V lost 2 bases and J lost 7, with 18 bases in between. CDR3 length equals 16 residues. Germline CDR1 reads ENHRY; CDR2 reads SYGVKD. This CDR3 reads CAISETPGWRGNEQFF. The CDR3 DNA sequence: TGTGCCATCAGTGAGACCCCCGGGTGGAGAGGAAATGAGCAGTTCTTC.

This chain links TRBV28 with TRBJ2-1; TRBD2 agrees at 10 bases. The CDR3 spans 15 residues. Germline assignment: CDR1 MDHEN and CDR2 SYDVKM. The V segment lost 4 bases and the J segment 5 bases; nucleotides outside the gene matches: 5. The CDR3 bases are TGTGCCAGCAGTTCTAGCGGGAGCGGCCACAATGAGCAGTTCTTC. This sequence encodes CASSSSGSGHNEQFF.

This sequence joins TRBV6-5 and TRBJ2-7; 9 nucleotides align to TRBD1. Germline CDR1 is MNHEY and CDR2 is SVGAGI. J lost 6 bases, V lost 4 bases, and 7 bases had no gene match. This CDR3 has 14 amino acids. CDR3 residues: CASSSGTGRREQYF. Here the CDR3 DNA reads TGTGCCAGCAGTTCCGGGACAGGGCGTCGCGAGCAGTACTTC.

The sample holds a few counts of this clonotype. V and J are TRBV4-2 and TRBJ2-5, with 9 positions matching TRBD1. V gave up 4 bases and J gave up 5 bases; unmatched junction bases: 14. The V gene's germline CDR1 is LGHNA and CDR2 YNFKEQ. The CDR3 runs 17 residues. The CDR3 DNA reads TGTGCCAGCAGCCCCCAATCCGGGACAGGGAAAGGCGAGACCCAGTACTTC. Translated: CASSPQSGTGKGETQYF.

V and J are TRBV9 and TRBJ2-4; D is possibly TRBD2 (5 bases). Per germline, CDR1 SGDLS and CDR2 YYNGEE. CDR3 length: 15 residues. Trimming removed 0 bases at V and 2 bases at J, with 9 bases between. The CDR3 region has the DNA TGTGCCAGCAGCGTAGACGGGGATCCCAAAAACATTCAGTACTTC. Encoded protein: CASSVDGDPKNIQYF.

The sample holds a few counts of this clonotype. The chain recombines TRBV4-2 with TRBJ2-1; D may be TRBD1 (8 bases). V shed 1 base and J shed 9 bases, with 19 bases lying between them. Germline CDR1 is LGHNA and CDR2 is YNFKEQ. This CDR3 comprises 16 residues. CDR3 nucleotides: TGTGCCAGCAGCCAAGTCGGACAGGGTCAGCGGGGTGAGCAGTTCTTC. Amino acid sequence: CASSQVGQGQRGEQFF.

In its sample, this clonotype was seen a few times. The chain has TRBV3-1 and TRBJ2-7, with TRBD1 matching over 8 bases. Trimming at V came to 6 bases and at J to 7 bases, leaving 14 bases not matched to a gene. Germline CDR1 is LGHDT and CDR2 is YNNKEL (reference sequence). The CDR3 sequence is 15 residues long. The CDR3 spells CASRRSGQAMGEQYF. The CDR3 region has the DNA TGTGCCAGCAGGCGATCGGGACAGGCTATGGGGGAGCAGTACTTC.